The 5 T cell receptor beta chains presented below share a single source sample, sequenced in a study of T cells in Graves' hyperthyroidism and ophthalmopathy (dated 2019 in TCRdb). The method behind the library was multiplex PCR. The run used an Illumina HiSeq 2000. The TCR beta CDR3 regions were amplified from RNA transcripts. For the first round of RT-PCR on the TCR CDR3, the HTBI primer set was used together with the Qiagen OneStep RT-PCR kit. TCRdb reran the public reads through fastp at Q25 and MiXCR, keeping productive beta chains. Every entry covers one CDR3 protein and lists the most common genes and DNA from its rows. The sample has about 720,000 distinct CDR3 sequences on record, roughly 20% of them singletons. Jointly, the top ten make up 16% of the sample. The sequenced sample was blood. These receptors were obtained from a woman aged 50 to 60 with Graves' hyperthyroidism that later progressed to Graves' ophthalmopathy.

CDR3 sequence reads: CASRLGREGYTF. The CDR3 nucleotides read TGTGCCAGCAGATTGGGCAGGGAAGGCTACACCTTC. The chain employs TRBV7-9 and TRBJ1-2; maybe TRBD1 (5 bases). V shed 6 bases and J shed 8 bases, with 13 bases lying between them. The CDR3 consists of 12 residues. Germline V lookup: CDR1 SEHNR, CDR2 FQNEAQ (reference sequence).

This clonotype showed up many times. This chain's CDR3 is CASSPLTRSGGELFF. CDR3 nucleotide sequence: TGTGCCAGCAGCCCCTTGACACGCTCGGGCGGGGAGCTGTTTTTT. The rearrangement joins TRBV3-1 to TRBJ2-2; D gene ambiguous. The CDR3 contains 15 residues. Germline V gives CDR1 LGHDT, CDR2 YNNKEL (reference sequence). V lost 4 bases and J 7 bases, leaving 16 bases between the germline ends.

This clonotype was seen ten or more times. This rearrangement joins TRBV3-1 to TRBJ1-1; D is perhaps TRBD1 (6 bases). CDR3 size: 19 residues. The V end was cut by 2 bases, the J end by 7 bases, with 29 bases between. Germline V gives CDR1 LGHDT, CDR2 YNNKEL (reference sequence). CDR3: CASSQYATGAGIHGVEAFF. The CDR3 region has the DNA TGTGCCAGCAGCCAATACGCCACGGGGGCCGGAATTCATGGAGTTGAAGCTTTCTTT.

This chain uses TRBV5-1 with TRBJ2-3; 9 bases line up with TRBD1. The CDR3 is 14 amino acids. J lost 7 bases, V lost 4 bases, and 7 bases had no gene match. Per germline, CDR1 SGHRS and CDR2 YFSETQ. The CDR3: CASSPGQGVYTQYF. The CDR3 nucleotides are TGCGCCAGCAGCCCGGGACAGGGAGTATATACGCAGTATTTT.

This clonotype was counted between two and nine times. The chain recombines TRBV6-1 with TRBJ1-5; D not certain. V was clipped by 5 bases and J by 4 bases, with 18 bases between them. Germline V lookup: CDR1 MNHNS, CDR2 SASEGT. This CDR3 has 16 residues. CDR3 DNA: TGTGCCAGCAGTTCCCGGACGGTGGTGGGGAATCAGCCCCAGCATTTT. This codes for CASSSRTVVGNQPQHF.